This T cell receptor (beta chain) came from a study of blood T cell repertoires in COVID-19. In the study overall: The United States, Italy and Spain were the sources of the acute and convalescent COVID-19 samples.

The ends were cut back, 1 base at V and 0 bases at J, with 11 bases in the middle. The germline CDR1 and CDR2 sequences are SGHKS and YYEKEE (reference sequence). The CDR3 covers 16 residues. Per the study methods: Reference gene primer amplification yielded estimated nucleated cell counts. Libraries were prepared by immunoSEQ multiplex PCR; TCRdb keeps only in-frame clonotypes and omits some of them. That table supplies the V and J calls and clone size; D and trimming were determined from the DNA. The sample contains a few hundred thousand clones, 88% of which appear only once. Patients from Seattle were sampled longitudinally, starting during active infection.

The clonotype comes from a woman aged 70-85 years with COVID-19, enrolled during active disease. V gene TRBV5-5 combines with J gene TRBJ2-1; D is perhaps TRBD2 (5 bases). Specimen: peripheral blood. The chain's CDR3 is CASSLILGSSYNEQFF. The CDR3 DNA sequence: TGTGCCAGCAGCTTGATTTTGGGGAGCTCCTACAATGAGCAGTTCTTC.